The 27 T cell receptor beta chains below were found in one sample sequenced in a study of T cells in Graves' hyperthyroidism and ophthalmopathy. Amplification of TCR beta CDR3 regions used RNA as the template. Primed by the HTBI set, a first-round RT-PCR was run on the TCR CDR3. TCRdb called the multiplex PCR reads again in MiXCR, with one record for every CDR3 protein. The table has hundreds of thousands of distinct CDR3 sequences, approximately 14% seen once. Sequencing was done on a sample of blood. These receptor sequences come from a woman between 50 and 59 years old with Graves' ophthalmopathy.

The table lists this clonotype with many counts. The V and J genes are TRBV20-1 and TRBJ1-3; D is unclear. This CDR3 has 12 amino acids. CDR1 is DFQATT, CDR2 SNEGSKA, per germline (reference sequence). With 4 bases removed from V and 8 bases from J, the gap between germline ends came to 12 bases. CDR3 nucleotide sequence: TGCAGTGCTACCTATCGACGTGACACCATATATTTT. Its translation is CSATYRRDTIYF.

This clonotype appeared many times. This chain links TRBV20-1 with TRBJ2-5; D may be TRBD1 (6 bases). Trimming pared 2 bases from V and 5 bases from J, leaving 12 bases between. This CDR3 is built from 13 residues. The germline CDR1 and CDR2 sequences are DFQATT and SNEGSKA (reference sequence). The CDR3 is CSARPTGRETQYF. CDR3 DNA: TGCAGTGCTAGACCGACAGGCCGCGAGACCCAGTACTTC.

This clonotype was recorded a few times. The rearrangement joins TRBV29-1 to TRBJ2-2; 7 nucleotides line up with TRBD2. This CDR3 is 14 amino acids long. CDR1 SQVTM and CDR2 ANQGSEA come from the germline V gene. Unmatched junction bases numbered 6, after V lost 5 bases and J lost 3 bases. The CDR3 spells CSVLSSGHTGELFF. DNA for the CDR3: TGCAGCGTTCTTTCTAGCGGTCACACCGGGGAGCTGTTTTTT.

This clonotype was counted many times. The J gene is TRBJ1-1, the V gene TRBV18; D gene unclear. The length of the CDR3 is 14 residues. The germline gives CDR1 KGHSH, CDR2 LQKENI. V dropped 3 bases and J dropped 4 bases, with 12 bases sitting between them. The CDR3 is CASSPLNAGTEAFF. The CDR3 DNA reads as TGTGCCAGCTCACCCCTCAATGCAGGCACTGAAGCTTTCTTT.

The table lists this clonotype with many counts. This sequence joins TRBV7-3 and TRBJ2-3; TRBD2 is a possible D gene (5 bases). Looked up from germline, CDR1 is SGHTA and CDR2 is FQGTGA. The V end was cut by 1 base, the J end by 0 bases, with 11 bases between. The CDR3 is 16 amino acids. As DNA, the CDR3 is TGTGCCAGCAGCTTAAATCCACGCGGGAGCACAGATACGCAGTATTTT. Protein: CASSLNPRGSTDTQYF.

There are many counts of this clonotype. J is TRBJ1-2 and V is TRBV30, with TRBD1 matching over 7 bases. The J segment lost 6 bases and the V segment lost 4 bases, leaving 2 bases of the junction unmatched. CDR1 is GTSNPN, CDR2 SVGIG, per germline (reference sequence). CDR3 length: 11 residues. This CDR3 reads CAWKQGHGYTF. The CDR3 region has the DNA TGTGCCTGGAAACAGGGGCATGGCTACACCTTC.

The chain recombines TRBV6-1 with TRBJ1-6; D unclear. The ends were cut back, 5 bases at V and 5 bases at J, with 10 bases in the middle. The CDR3 covers 14 residues. Per germline, CDR1 MNHNS and CDR2 SASEGT. The CDR3 sequence is CASSWAHNNSPLHF. DNA of the CDR3: TGTGCCAGCAGTTGGGCTCACAATAATTCACCCCTCCACTTT.

This clonotype appeared many times. The rearrangement links TRBV19 to TRBJ1-1; D is unclear. Germline CDR1 and CDR2: LNHDA and SQIVND (reference sequence). The CDR3 extends over 13 amino acids. The V end was cut by 1 base, the J end by 4 bases, with 7 bases between. CDR3 bases: TGTGCCAGTAGTATAGGACGAGGCACTGAAGCTTTCTTT. Amino acid sequence: CASSIGRGTEAFF.

In this sample, this clonotype turned up a few times. The J gene is TRBJ2-2, the V gene TRBV7-3, with D unresolved. CDR3 size: 14 residues. Germline CDR1 reads SGHTA; CDR2 reads FQGTGA. Trimming took 4 bases from V and 4 from J, leaving 10 bases between them. The CDR3 DNA reads as TGTGCCAGCAGCTCCGGGTTCTCCACCGGGGAGCTGTTTTTT. It translates to CASSSGFSTGELFF.

This clonotype was recorded many times. This chain links TRBV28 with TRBJ2-1; weak D call: TRBD2 (7 bases). The CDR3 covers 17 residues. Germline loops: CDR1 MDHEN, CDR2 SYDVKM. Trimming cost V 5 bases and J 4 bases, with 21 bases left between them. The chain's CDR3 is CASSPPKRGGVYNEQFF. The CDR3 DNA sequence: TGTGCCAGCAGTCCACCCAAGAGGGGGGGGGTTTACAATGAGCAGTTCTTC. The variable domain in full, with the rest retrieved from reference TRBV28 and TRBJ2-1, is DVKVTQSSRYLVKRTGEKVFLECVQDMDHENMFWYRQDPGLGLRLIYFSYDVKMKEKGDIPEGYSVSREKKERFSLILESASTNQTSMYLCASSPPKRGGVYNEQFFGPGTRLTVL.

The table lists this clonotype with a few counts. Written as DNA, the CDR3 is TGTGCCAGCAGTGAAGGACTAGCGGGGCGAGATACGCAGTATTTT. Amino acid sequence: CASSEGLAGRDTQYF. The chain recombines TRBV6-1 with TRBJ2-3; 11 positions agree with TRBD2. Germline values: CDR1 MNHNS, CDR2 SASEGT. The CDR3 sequence is 15 residues long. Trimming cost V 1 base and J 5 bases; bases outside gene matches: 2.

This clonotype was seen more than once but under ten times. The rearrangement uses TRBV6-1 and TRBJ1-2; TRBD1 is a possible D gene (5 bases). CDR3 length: 15 residues. CDR1 and CDR2 (germline): MNHNS, SASEGT. The V gene lost 2 bases and the J gene lost 0 bases, with 10 bases spanning the gap. The CDR3 sequence is CASSESGGPNYGYTF. DNA for the CDR3: TGTGCCAGCAGTGAATCCGGGGGACCTAACTATGGCTACACCTTC.

This clonotype was seen a few times. This rearrangement joins TRBV7-9 to TRBJ1-2, with 7 bases aligning to TRBD1. CDR1 and CDR2 (germline): SEHNR, FQNEAQ (reference sequence). The CDR3 consists of 15 residues. V trimming: 1 base; J trimming: 4 bases; junction bases outside the gene matches: 6. CDR3 sequence: CASSLEHRGFYGYTF. The CDR3 DNA is TGTGCCAGCAGCTTAGAACACAGGGGTTTCTATGGCTACACCTTC.

The CDR3 sequence is CASSRRGLAGLASYEQYF. In DNA form, the CDR3 reads TGTGCCAGCAGCCGAAGGGGACTAGCGGGACTAGCCTCCTACGAGCAGTACTTC. V usage is TRBV11-1 and J usage is TRBJ2-7, with 13 positions matching TRBD2. The CDR3 sequence is 18 residues long. V shed 5 bases, J shed 0 bases, and the junction held 10 bases outside the gene matches. In germline, CDR1 is SGHAT, CDR2 FQDESV (reference sequence).

This clonotype came up many times. The chain recombines TRBV7-2 with TRBJ1-6, with 11 bases matching TRBD1. The CDR3 contains 16 residues. Per the germline V gene, CDR1 is SGHTA and CDR2 is FQGNSA. The J segment lost 6 bases and the V segment lost 5 bases, leaving 6 bases of the junction unmatched. The CDR3 DNA follows: TGTGCCAGCAGCCGAGGACAGGGGGCTAGTAATTCACCCCTCCACTTT. It is translated as CASSRGQGASNSPLHF.

This clonotype was observed at least ten times. As DNA, the CDR3 is TGTGCCAGCAGTGACGGGTCCCTTGATGATACGCAGTATTTT. It codes for CASSDGSLDDTQYF. The gene calls are TRBV27 and TRBJ2-3; D not resolved. The ends were cut back, 5 bases at V and 6 bases at J, with 15 bases in the middle. Per germline, CDR1 MNHEY and CDR2 SMNVEV (reference sequence). The CDR3 is 14 residues long.

Only a few counts were recorded for this clonotype. With a much larger clone just one base away, this may be a read error. The genes are TRBV7-9 and TRBJ2-1; D is possibly TRBD1 (5 bases). The CDR3 has 13 residues. The germline CDR1 and CDR2 sequences are SEHNR and FQNEAQ (reference sequence). This CDR3 reads CASSLDIYNEQSF. CDR3 in DNA: TGTGCCAGCAGTTTGGACATCTACAATGAGCAGTCCTTC.

The rearrangement uses TRBV6-1 and TRBJ1-2; TRBD1 might be the D (6 bases). Germline V CDR1 and CDR2: MNHNS, SASEGT. The CDR3 extends over 14 amino acids. The V and J ends lost 9 bases and 0 bases respectively, with 14 bases between them. Written as DNA, the CDR3 is TGTGCCAGTAAAACAGGGAGACCTAACTATGGCTACACCTTC. Its translation: CASKTGRPNYGYTF.

This clonotype was counted at least ten times. The genes are TRBV20-1 and TRBJ2-5; D is possibly TRBD1 or TRBD2 (5 bases each). V lost 1 base and J lost 0, with 6 bases in between. The CDR3 has 13 residues. Germline lookup yields CDR1 DFQATT and CDR2 SNEGSKA (reference sequence). In DNA form, the CDR3 reads TGCAGTGCTAGAGGGGGGTACCAAGAGACCCAGTACTTC. This gives the protein CSARGGYQETQYF.

This clonotype was recorded at least ten times. The chain links TRBV7-2 to TRBJ2-1, with 14 positions matching TRBD2. V lost 7 bases to trimming and J lost 3 bases; unmatched junction nucleotides: 5. This CDR3 has 16 residues. Germline assignment: CDR1 SGHTA and CDR2 FQGNSA. CDR3 sequence reads: CASIKTSGRVYNEQFF. The DNA of the CDR3 is TGTGCCAGCATCAAGACTAGCGGGAGGGTCTACAATGAGCAGTTCTTC. Together with reference TRBV7-2 and TRBJ2-1, the CDR3 gives the full variable domain: GAGVSQSPSNKVTEKGKDVELRCDPISGHTALYWYRQSLGQGLEFLIYFQGNSAPDKSGLPSDRFSAERTGGSVSTLTIQRTQQEDSAVYLCASIKTSGRVYNEQFFGPGTRLTVL.

This clonotype was recorded many times. The chain links TRBV18 to TRBJ2-7; D unresolved. The V and J ends lost 4 bases and 1 base respectively, with 11 bases between them. Germline loops: CDR1 KGHSH, CDR2 LQKENI. The CDR3 has 14 residues. The CDR3 is CASSQDWVSYEQYF. The CDR3 DNA follows: TGTGCCAGCTCACAAGACTGGGTATCCTACGAGCAGTACTTC.

This clonotype has more than one count but fewer than ten. This chain joins TRBV7-6 and TRBJ2-2; 8 bases line up with TRBD2. With V trimmed by 3 bases and J by 6 bases, 6 bases remained unmatched. Germline loops: CDR1 SGHVS, CDR2 FNYEAQ. This CDR3 spans 15 amino acids. The CDR3 bases are TGTGCCAGCAGCTTGGGAGCGGGAGTAGCCGGGGAGCTGTTTTTT. Translating gives CASSLGAGVAGELFF.

This clonotype was seen a few times. CDR3: CSVEDRFRDKFPYEQYF. CDR3 coding DNA: TGCAGCGTTGAAGACCGCTTTAGGGATAAATTCCCCTACGAGCAGTACTTC. The chain links TRBV29-1 to TRBJ2-7, with unresolved D. This CDR3 region has 17 residues. Germline V gives CDR1 SQVTM, CDR2 ANQGSEA. Trimming took off 0 bases at V and 2 bases at J, with 20 bases between the two ends.

Many counts were recorded for this clonotype. J is TRBJ1-5 and V is TRBV28; D gene unclear. Germline values: CDR1 MDHEN, CDR2 SYDVKM. Trimming shortened V by 4 bases and J by 6 bases, and 13 bases separated the two germline ends. The CDR3 loop spans 14 amino acids. The CDR3 protein is CASSSVTRFQPQHF. The CDR3 DNA sequence: TGTGCCAGCAGTTCCGTAACTCGATTTCAGCCCCAGCATTTT.

J is TRBJ2-4 and V is TRBV19; 7 bases are a match to TRBD1. This CDR3 spans 14 amino acids. Trimming took 7 bases from V and 8 from J; bases not matched to a gene: 11. The V gene's germline CDR1 is LNHDA and CDR2 SQIVND (reference sequence). The CDR3 loop reads CASTPGQYGHIQYF. CDR3 DNA sequence: TGTGCCAGTACCCCGGGACAGTACGGCCACATTCAGTACTTC.

In the case of this clonotype: A single base separates this from a much larger clone, so it may be a read error. It is likely a read error, because the conserved phenylalanine at the end of the CDR3 is missing. V usage is TRBV24-1 and J usage is TRBJ2-2; 9 nucleotides align to TRBD1. The germline CDR1 and CDR2 sequences are KGHDR and SFDVKD. The V gene end was trimmed by 10 bases and the J gene end by 5 bases; junction bases not matched to a gene: 16. The CDR3 spans 17 residues. CDR3 amino acids: CATSGQGVSKATGELFL. The CDR3 DNA is TGTGCCACTTCGGGACAGGGCGTTTCAAAAGCAACCGGGGAGCTGTTTCTT.

This clonotype was found many times. The chain uses TRBV7-2 and TRBJ2-7; 12 bases agree with TRBD2. The junction had 6 bases not matched to a gene; V was cut back by 4 bases and J by 2 bases. CDR1 is SGHTA, CDR2 FQGNSA, per germline. This CDR3 contains 16 residues. CDR3 residues: CASSSRTSGNPYEQYF. CDR3 in DNA: TGTGCCAGCAGCTCCCGGACTAGCGGGAACCCCTACGAGCAGTACTTC.